These 15 T cell receptor beta chains were all obtained from the same sample, sequenced in a study of T cells in localized non-small cell lung cancer. Clones were sequenced by immunoSEQ multiplex PCR, and TCRdb holds only the in-frame ones, with some missing. The profile shows 15,000 to 20,000 clones, approximately 91% of them singletons. Here the sequenced sample was peripheral blood, taken before any cancer treatment. All receptors come from a man aged 35 to 69 with stage I lung adenocarcinoma.

The genes are TRBV5-1 and TRBJ1-1, with 7 bases lining up with TRBD1. Germline CDR1 and CDR2: SGHRS and YFSETQ. V lost 0 bases to trimming and J lost 7 bases; unmatched junction nucleotides: 3. The CDR3 has 13 residues. The CDR3 coding sequence is TGCGCCAGCAGCTTGGCTCAGGGGGTTGAAGCTTTCTTT. Translated, it gives CASSLAQGVEAFF.

The rearrangement uses TRBV7-3 and TRBJ2-5, with D perhaps matching TRBD2 (6 bases). The length of the CDR3 is 14 residues. Between the trimmed V and J ends, which lost 2 bases and 2 bases, there was a span of 9 bases. Germline V gives CDR1 SGHTA, CDR2 FQGTGA. The CDR3 is CASSLGRGQETQYF. The CDR3 DNA sequence: TGTGCCAGCAGCTTAGGTCGGGGGCAAGAGACCCAGTACTTC.

This sequence joins TRBV6-4 and TRBJ2-1, with 8 bases that match TRBD2. Trimming cost V 6 bases and J 3 bases; bases outside gene matches: 7. The germline CDR1 and CDR2 sequences are MRHNA and SNTAGT. This CDR3 contains 15 residues. In DNA, the CDR3 is TGTGCCAGCAGCCTCGGGACTAGTGTCTACAATGAGCAGTTCTTC. Its protein product is CASSLGTSVYNEQFF.

The gene calls are TRBV6-6 and TRBJ1-1; D is perhaps TRBD1 (6 bases). The CDR3 consists of 12 residues. Trimming took 7 bases from V and 5 from J, leaving 11 bases between them. The germline V gene has CDR1 MNHNY and CDR2 SVGAGI (reference sequence). CDR3 sequence (DNA): TGTGCCAGCAACACAGGGAGGACTGAAGCTTTCTTT. It encodes CASNTGRTEAFF.

The chain is built from TRBV6-1 and TRBJ1-5, with a tentative D call TRBD1 (5 bases). Germline lookup yields CDR1 MNHNS and CDR2 SASEGT. The CDR3 is 17 residues long. V gave up 4 bases and J gave up 1 base, with 17 bases separating them. This chain's CDR3 is CASSGRPGDRSNQPQHF. The CDR3 DNA sequence: TGTGCCAGCAGTGGCCGACCCGGGGACCGGAGCAATCAGCCCCAGCATTTT.

This clone was counted once. The V and J genes are TRBV9 and TRBJ2-3; 9 bases are shared with TRBD2. This CDR3 has 16 amino acids. Trimming cost V 2 bases and J 2 bases; bases outside gene matches: 6. The germline CDR1 and CDR2 sequences are SGDLS and YYNGEE. CDR3: CASSVLSGGITDTQYF. DNA of the CDR3: TGTGCCAGCAGCGTCCTAAGCGGGGGGATCACAGATACGCAGTATTTT.

The chain recombines TRBV11-3 with TRBJ2-7; no clear D. V was pared by 1 base and J by 1 base, with 2 bases between. Germline CDR1 SGHNT, CDR2 YENEEA. The CDR3 sequence is 12 residues long. The CDR3 DNA is TGTGCCAGCAGCTTAGGGTCCTACGAGCAGTACTTC. Encoded protein: CASSLGSYEQYF.

J is TRBJ2-7 and V is TRBV10-1; TRBD2 matches at 7 bases. The CDR3 covers 13 residues. The ends lost 8 bases at V and 7 bases at J; junction bases unmatched: 11. In germline, CDR1 is WNHNN, CDR2 SYGVQD (reference sequence). This CDR3 is CASSPGLMGEQYF. CDR3 sequence (DNA): TGCGCCAGCTCCCCGGGACTAATGGGGGAGCAGTACTTC.

The rearrangement joins TRBV11-2 to TRBJ2-3; 8 positions match TRBD1. V dropped 0 bases and J dropped 6; count of bases not matched to a gene: 17. Germline CDR1 and CDR2: SGHAT and FQNNGV. The CDR3 runs 19 residues. The CDR3 sequence: CASSLDFTLDRVETDTQYF. CDR3 DNA sequence: TGTGCCAGCAGCTTAGATTTCACATTGGACAGGGTTGAAACCGATACGCAGTATTTT.

This clone has just one count. This chain joins TRBV19 and TRBJ1-1, with D uncertain. Germline V gene data show CDR1 as LNHDA and CDR2 as SQIVND (reference sequence). V shed 3 bases and J shed 5 bases, with 10 bases lying between them. CDR3 length: 13 amino acids. The CDR3 DNA is TGTGCCAGTAGTATGTCCGGGTTGACTGAAGCTTTCTTT. Translated, it gives CASSMSGLTEAFF.

The chain carries TRBV5-8 and TRBJ1-5, with a possible D match to TRBD1 (5 bases). Germline loops: CDR1 SGHTS, CDR2 YDEGEE. V was shortened by 4 bases and J by 0 bases, with 11 bases between the two germline ends. The CDR3 consists of 15 residues. The CDR3: CASSGGSYSNQPQHF. The CDR3 DNA reads TGTGCCAGCAGCGGGGGGTCATATAGCAATCAGCCCCAGCATTTT.

The rearrangement joins TRBV5-6 to TRBJ2-7, with 10 nucleotides matching TRBD2. Germline V lookup: CDR1 SGHDT, CDR2 YYEEEE. The CDR3 extends over 14 amino acids. J gave up 10 bases and V 3 bases, and 10 bases lay outside the gene matches. The CDR3 nucleotides are TGTGCCAGCAGCTCCCCCCGGACTAGCGGTTTCCAGTACTTC. It specifies CASSSPRTSGFQYF. Variable domain in full (rest from reference TRBV5-6 and TRBJ2-7): DAGVTQSPTHLIKTRGQQVTLRCSPKSGHDTVSWYQQALGQGPQFIFQYYEEEERQRGNFPDRFSGHQFPNYSSELNVNALLLGDSALYLCASSSPRTSGFQYFGPGTRLTVT.

The gene calls are TRBV2 and TRBJ1-2, with D maybe TRBD1 (6 bases). The V end was cut by 6 bases, the J end by 4 bases, with 18 bases between. CDR1 and CDR2 from the germline V gene are SNHLY and FYNNEI. This CDR3 is built from 15 residues. The CDR3 reads CASRPYRVGGYGYTF. In DNA, the CDR3 is TGTGCCAGCAGGCCATACAGGGTTGGAGGCTATGGCTACACCTTC.

V is TRBV5-4 and J is TRBJ2-4; TRBD2 might be the D (7 bases). The CDR3 is 14 residues long. Germline CDR1 is SGHNT and CDR2 is YYREEE (reference sequence). V was clipped by 1 base and J by 12 bases, with 17 bases between them. The CDR3 coding sequence is TGTGCCAGCAGCTTGTTACGGGGGGCTGAGGGTCAGTACTTC. Its protein product is CASSLLRGAEGQYF.

This clone was picked up one time. The chain employs TRBV9 and TRBJ2-1; 10 bases map to TRBD2. The CDR3 covers 16 residues. J gave up 8 bases and V 4 bases, and 12 bases lay outside the gene matches. Germline V gene data show CDR1 as SGDLS and CDR2 as YYNGEE. CDR3 bases: TGTGCCAGCAGCCCACTCAGCGGGGGGGCCTCATATGAGCAGTTCTTC. Its protein product is CASSPLSGGASYEQFF.